The 5 T cell receptor beta chains in this list originate from one sample, sequenced in a study of T cell responses to AZD1222 COVID-19 vaccine. TCRdb's table, derived via immunoSEQ multiplex PCR, lists solely in-frame clones and lacks some. The sample lists about 70,000 clones; approximately 90% were seen once. The sample here was peripheral blood, taken 28 days after the second dose of the MenACWY control vaccine. The receptors shown here come from an adult who received the MenACWY meningococcal vaccine as a control.

The chain employs TRBV11-2 and TRBJ1-2; D unclear. The CDR3 is 14 residues long. The V gene's germline CDR1 is SGHAT and CDR2 FQNNGV. V was clipped by 1 base and J by 8 bases, with 14 bases between them. This CDR3 is CASSLAPIEGGYTF. CDR3 bases: TGTGCCAGCAGCTTAGCCCCCATAGAAGGGGGCTACACCTTC.

The rearrangement joins TRBV30 to TRBJ1-2; tentative D call: TRBD1 (5 bases). CDR1 and CDR2 from the germline V gene are GTSNPN and SVGIG (reference sequence). This CDR3 spans 15 amino acids. Trimming left V 2 bases short and J 2 bases short, with 15 bases between. CDR3 residues: CAWSPPGPTNYGYTF. The CDR3, as DNA: TGTGCCTGGAGTCCACCAGGGCCAACGAACTATGGCTACACCTTC.

The chain combines TRBV28 with TRBJ2-7; 11 bases map to TRBD2. The CDR3 runs to 17 residues. V shed 3 bases, J shed 3 bases, and the junction held 10 bases outside the gene matches. CDR1 MDHEN and CDR2 SYDVKM come from the germline V gene. The CDR3 loop reads CASSFDFRSGRGYEQYF. The CDR3 DNA follows: TGTGCCAGCAGTTTTGACTTCCGTAGCGGGAGGGGCTACGAGCAGTACTTC.

The rearrangement links TRBV4-1 to TRBJ2-7; D remains ambiguous. Germline assignment: CDR1 MGHRA and CDR2 YSYEKL. The CDR3 sequence is 14 residues long. The V and J ends lost 3 bases and 0 bases respectively, with 9 bases between them. CDR3 in amino acids: CASSHTDSSYEQYF. The CDR3 coding sequence is TGCGCCAGCAGCCACACCGATAGCTCCTACGAGCAGTACTTC.

This chain joins TRBV10-3 and TRBJ1-6, with D tentatively TRBD1 (5 bases). The germline V gene encodes CDR1 ENHRY and CDR2 SYGVKD. Trimming took 3 bases from V and 1 from J, leaving 16 bases between them. The CDR3 has 18 amino acids. The CDR3: CAISETGIGGSYNSPLHF. Here the CDR3 DNA reads TGTGCCATCAGTGAAACAGGTATCGGGGGGTCCTATAATTCACCCCTCCACTTT.